These 17 T cell receptor beta chains share one sample of origin, sequenced in a study of vaccination and CD4 T cells after COVID-19. These TCRs' antigens remain unknown. The Oncomine TCR Beta short-read assay sequenced DNA from cultured CD4+ T cells. TCRdb itself ran the PCR reads through MiXCR, one entry per CDR3 protein. This sample has some 20,000 distinct CDR3 sequences, with approximately 40% found just once. Treatment defined: roughly ten-day PBMC culture with coronavirus spike peptide pools or control peptides (ViraFEST assay). Source: CD4+ T cells from blood, cultured in vitro, taken after SARS-CoV-2 vaccination. The receptors were gathered from a human donor who had recovered from COVID-19.

The rearrangement uses TRBV7-2 and TRBJ2-7; either TRBD1 or TRBD2 may supply D (6 bases each). The CDR3 spans 14 residues. Germline V gives CDR1 SGHTA, CDR2 FQGNSA. Trimming stripped 4 bases from V and 2 bases from J, with 12 bases between. CDR3 residues: CASSSQGGPYEQYF. The CDR3 nucleotides are TGTGCCAGCAGCTCACAGGGAGGCCCCTACGAGCAGTACTTC.

The V and J genes are TRBV6-2 or TRBV6-3 and TRBJ2-5, with 13 nucleotides matching TRBD2. From germline, CDR1 is MNHEY and CDR2 SVGEGT. V trimming: 5 bases; J trimming: 9 bases; junction bases outside the gene matches: 12. This CDR3 region has 16 residues. CDR3 nucleotides: TGTGCCAGCAGTCGGACTAGCGGGGGAAATGATCTACCCCAGTACTTC. Translating gives CASSRTSGGNDLPQYF.

The V and J genes are TRBV19 and TRBJ1-1; D might be TRBD1 (5 bases). This CDR3 region has 15 residues. Trimming removed 0 bases at V and 0 bases at J, with 8 bases between. Germline V gene sequence: CDR1 LNHDA, CDR2 SQIVND (reference sequence). The CDR3 here is CASSIEGRMNTEAFF. DNA of the CDR3: TGTGCCAGTAGTATAGAGGGACGGATGAACACTGAAGCTTTCTTT.

In this sample, this clonotype turned up once. The CDR3 loop reads CAISDPRQREGRFEQYF. In nucleotides, the CDR3 is TGTGCCATCAGTGACCCCCGCCAGCGGGAGGGCCGGTTCGAGCAGTACTTC. This chain links TRBV10-3 with TRBJ2-7; TRBD2 aligns across 10 bases. CDR3 length equals 17 residues. The ends lost 3 bases at V and 6 bases at J; junction bases unmatched: 14. Germline V gene sequence: CDR1 ENHRY, CDR2 SYGVKD.

This clonotype was detected a few times. J is TRBJ1-2 and V is TRBV28; D is possibly TRBD1 (5 bases). There are 13 residues in the CDR3. Germline assignment: CDR1 MDHEN and CDR2 SYDVKM. V lost 6 bases, J lost 6 bases, and 14 bases lay in between. CDR3 in amino acids: CASRFGPGHGYTF. CDR3 nucleotide sequence: TGTGCCAGCAGGTTTGGACCGGGACATGGCTACACCTTC.

V is TRBV20-1 and J is TRBJ2-7, with 8 bases lining up with TRBD1. This CDR3 has 13 amino acids. Per germline, CDR1 DFQATT and CDR2 SNEGSKA (reference sequence). Germline trimming cut 6 bases from V and 4 bases from J; bases unmatched to any gene: 8. This chain's CDR3 is CSAKTGALYEQYF. Here the CDR3 DNA reads TGCAGTGCAAAGACAGGGGCCCTTTACGAGCAGTACTTC.

V gene TRBV11-1 combines with J gene TRBJ1-1, with D perhaps matching TRBD1 (6 bases). CDR3 length equals 16 residues. CDR1 and CDR2 from the germline V gene are SGHAT and FQDESV (reference sequence). V was trimmed by 3 bases and J by 1 base, leaving 15 bases between them. The CDR3 loop is CASSLPSGQENTEAFF. The CDR3 DNA sequence: TGTGCCAGCAGCTTGCCGTCGGGACAAGAGAACACTGAAGCTTTCTTT.

The chain links TRBV7-9 to TRBJ2-3, with TRBD2 matching 11 bases. CDR1 is SEHNR, CDR2 FQNEAQ, per germline (reference sequence). The CDR3 contains 19 residues. V dropped 3 bases and J dropped 0; count of bases not matched to a gene: 11. CDR3 sequence reads: CASSFLMTSGASSTDTQYF. As DNA, the CDR3 is TGTGCCAGCAGCTTCCTGATGACTAGCGGGGCCTCTAGCACAGATACGCAGTATTTT. The whole variable domain, remainder taken from reference TRBV7-9 and TRBJ2-3, is DTGVSQNPRHKITKRGQNVTFRCDPISEHNRLYWYRQTLGQGPEFLTYFQNEAQLEKSRLLSDRFSAERPKGSFSTLEIQRTEQGDSAMYLCASSFLMTSGASSTDTQYFGPGTRLTVL.

This clonotype has a handful of counts. This chain joins TRBV6-2 or TRBV6-3 and TRBJ1-5; tentative D call: TRBD1 (6 bases). V lost 5 bases to trimming and J lost 3 bases, with 11 bases between them. CDR1 is MNHEY, CDR2 SVGEGT, per germline. The CDR3 is 14 amino acids. The CDR3 nucleotides are TGTGCCAGCAGTACAGGGCTGATCAATCAGCCCCAGCATTTT. Translation: CASSTGLINQPQHF.

This clonotype has only a few counts. Its ends do not fully match the called genes, so a read error is possible. J is TRBJ2-7 and V is TRBV11-3, with TRBD1 as a possible D gene (6 bases). The CDR3 sequence is 13 residues long. Germline loops: CDR1 SGHNT, CDR2 YENEEA. The CDR3 sequence: CASSLGQAHEQYF. The CDR3 DNA is TGTGCCAGCAGCTTAGGACAGGCCCACGAGCAGTACTTT.

The sample holds a few counts of this clonotype. The chain couples TRBV27 to TRBJ2-1; the D gene could be TRBD1 or TRBD2 (5 bases each). Looked up from germline, CDR1 is MNHEY and CDR2 is SMNVEV (reference sequence). V gave up 3 bases and J gave up 7 bases, with 19 bases separating them. The CDR3 spans 16 residues. The CDR3 DNA is TGTGCCAGCAGTTTGGGGACCCGATTAAGAGGGAATGAGCAGTTCTTC. Its translation is CASSLGTRLRGNEQFF.

The CDR3 nucleotides read TGTGCCAGCAGCAAATCAGGGCTTTCTCGCGAAGCTTTCTTT. Amino acid sequence: CASSKSGLSREAFF. The chain couples TRBV21-1 to TRBJ1-1; TRBD1 reflects the table's D call only, with no check against the DNA. TRBV21-1 is assigned pseudogene status. The CDR3 sequence is 14 residues long.

The genes are TRBV6-5 and TRBJ1-2; TRBD1 might be the D (5 bases). The CDR3 covers 14 residues. V was pared by 6 bases and J by 8 bases, with 19 bases between. The V gene's germline CDR1 is MNHEY and CDR2 SVGAGI. The CDR3 DNA reads TGTGCCAGCAGCTTACTGTTCGGGGCGAGGGGCTACACCTTC. Translation gives CASSLLFGARGYTF.

The CDR3 nucleotides read TGTGCCAGCAGCTTAGAGGCAGGGCTCTCCTATGGCTACACCTTC. Its translation: CASSLEAGLSYGYTF. V gene TRBV7-2 combines with J gene TRBJ1-2; D may be TRBD1 (5 bases). CDR3 length: 15 amino acids. CDR1 and CDR2 (germline): SGHTA, FQGNSA. Between the trimmed V and J ends, which lost 1 base and 4 bases, there was a span of 13 bases.

V usage is TRBV28 and J usage is TRBJ1-1; no firm D call. The V gene's germline CDR1 is MDHEN and CDR2 SYDVKM. V was clipped by 3 bases and J by 6 bases, with 8 bases between them. The CDR3 totals 12 residues. The CDR3 sequence: CASSFRSAEAFF. The DNA of the CDR3 is TGTGCCAGCAGTTTTCGGAGCGCTGAAGCTTTCTTT.

The chain has TRBV20-1 and TRBJ1-2; D possibly corresponds to TRBD1 (6 bases). Trimming took 6 bases from V and 3 from J, leaving 17 bases between them. This CDR3 contains 14 residues. Germline V gene sequence: CDR1 DFQATT, CDR2 SNEGSKA (reference sequence). This CDR3 reads CSAQNRDRDYGYTF. The CDR3 DNA is TGCAGTGCCCAAAACAGGGATAGAGACTATGGCTACACCTTC.

The chain recombines TRBV6-1 with TRBJ2-1, with D possibly being TRBD2 (5 bases). The V end was cut by 2 bases, the J end by 0 bases, with 8 bases between. This CDR3 comprises 15 residues. Germline CDR1 and CDR2: MNHNS and SASEGT. CDR3 sequence reads: CASSELRGSYNEQFF. The CDR3 region has the DNA TGTGCCAGCAGTGAATTACGGGGCTCCTACAATGAGCAGTTCTTC.